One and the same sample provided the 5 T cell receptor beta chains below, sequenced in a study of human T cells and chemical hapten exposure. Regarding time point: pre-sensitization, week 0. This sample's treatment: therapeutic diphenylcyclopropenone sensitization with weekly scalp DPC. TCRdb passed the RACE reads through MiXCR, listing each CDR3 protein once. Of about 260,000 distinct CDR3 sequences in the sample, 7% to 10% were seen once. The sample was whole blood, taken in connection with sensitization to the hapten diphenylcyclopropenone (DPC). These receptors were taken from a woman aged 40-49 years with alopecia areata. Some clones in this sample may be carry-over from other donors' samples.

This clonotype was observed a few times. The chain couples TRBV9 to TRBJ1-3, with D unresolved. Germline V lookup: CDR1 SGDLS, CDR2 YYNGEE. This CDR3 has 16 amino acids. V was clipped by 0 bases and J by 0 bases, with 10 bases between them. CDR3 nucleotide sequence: TGTGCCAGCAGCGTAGAGCCGATTCCCTCTGGAAACACCATATATTTT. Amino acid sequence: CASSVEPIPSGNTIYF.

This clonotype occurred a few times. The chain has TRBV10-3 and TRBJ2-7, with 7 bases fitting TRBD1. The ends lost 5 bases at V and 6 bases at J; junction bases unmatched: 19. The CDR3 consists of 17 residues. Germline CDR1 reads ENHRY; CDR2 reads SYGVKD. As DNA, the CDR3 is TGTGCCATCAGTATGCAAAGGCTACAGGGGTTCTCGAGCGAGCAGTACTTC. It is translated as CAISMQRLQGFSSEQYF.

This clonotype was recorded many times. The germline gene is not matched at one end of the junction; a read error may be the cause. In DNA, the CDR3 is TGCAGCGTGGAAGGGCTTGACTATGGCTACACCTTC. Translation gives CSVEGLDYGYTF. The chain has TRBV29-1 and TRBJ1-2; D not resolved. CDR1 is SQVTM, CDR2 ANQGSEA, per germline. The CDR3 consists of 12 residues.

The CDR3 sequence: CASSQDGDLSNEQFF. The CDR3, as DNA: TGCGCCAGCAGCCAAGATGGAGACTTAAGCAATGAGCAGTTCTTC. The V and J genes are TRBV4-3 and TRBJ2-1; the D is unclear. CDR1 and CDR2 (germline): LGHNA, YSLEER. Trimming took off 0 bases at V and 6 bases at J, with 12 bases between the two ends. This CDR3 has 15 amino acids.

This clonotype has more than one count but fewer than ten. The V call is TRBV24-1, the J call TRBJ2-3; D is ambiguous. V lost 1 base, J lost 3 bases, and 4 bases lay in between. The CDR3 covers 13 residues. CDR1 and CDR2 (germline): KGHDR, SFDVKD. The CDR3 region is CATSDFRTDTQYF. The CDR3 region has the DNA TGTGCCACCAGTGATTTTAGAACAGATACGCAGTATTTT.